The rows below give T cell receptor beta chains drawn from one sample of a study of cytomegalovirus exposure and HLA in healthy donors. The assay was immunoSEQ multiplex PCR, and TCRdb's table has in-frame clones only and misses some. In the table there are around 140,000 clones, 75% to 85% of which are singletons. Sequenced: PBMCs. The receptors shown here come from a woman aged 45-59 years in good health and CMV-seropositive. CDR3s include the opening cysteine and the closing phenylalanine or tryptophan. D genes are given only for firm matches. Clone size is not always given. Where it is, it says once, few, many or a class for expanded clones.

CDR3 protein: CASSGQGTDTQYF; CDR3 DNA: TGTGCCAGCAGCGGACAGGGAACAGATACGCAGTATTTT; clone size: few; J gene: TRBJ2-3; D gene: TRBD1; V gene: TRBV2
CDR3 protein: CASSAETGYNQPQHF; CDR3 DNA: TGTGCCAGCAGCGCCGAGACAGGGTATAATCAGCCCCAGCATTTT; clone size: -; J gene: TRBJ1-5; D gene: TRBD1; V gene: TRBV9
CDR3 protein: CAGRGTWNTEAFF; CDR3 DNA: TGTGCCGGCAGGGGCACATGGAACACTGAAGCTTTCTTT; clone size: -; J gene: TRBJ1-1; D gene: -; V gene: TRBV2
CDR3 protein: CASSFVPGQGAAEQYF; CDR3 DNA: TGTGCCAGCAGTTTCGTTCCGGGACAGGGGGCGGCCGAGCAGTACTTC; clone size: -; J gene: TRBJ2-7; D gene: TRBD1; V gene: TRBV7-2
CDR3 protein: CASSYQGNVEQFF; CDR3 DNA: TGTGCCAGCAGTTATCAGGGGAATGTTGAGCAGTTCTTC; clone size: few; J gene: TRBJ2-1; D gene: -; V gene: TRBV6-1
CDR3 protein: CASSLDLVSGANTGELFF; CDR3 DNA: TGTGCCAGCAGTTTAGACCTAGTCTCCGGAGCGAACACCGGGGAGCTGTTTTTT; clone size: -; J gene: TRBJ2-2; D gene: -; V gene: TRBV27
CDR3 protein: CASTLRQAATTGELFF; CDR3 DNA: TGTGCCAGCACCTTAAGACAGGCGGCGACCACCGGGGAGCTGTTTTTT; clone size: -; J gene: TRBJ2-2; D gene: -; V gene: TRBV9
CDR3 protein: CASSADRGPLASTF; CDR3 DNA: TGTGCCAGCAGCGCTGACAGGGGTCCTCTCGCGAGCACCTTC; clone size: -; J gene: TRBJ1-2; D gene: TRBD1; V gene: TRBV7-2
CDR3 protein: CASSIGARGTETQYF; CDR3 DNA: TGTGCCAGTTCCATCGGGGCCCGGGGGACGGAGACCCAGTACTTC; clone size: -; J gene: TRBJ2-5; D gene: -; V gene: TRBV28
CDR3 protein: CASNPGTGNYEQYF; CDR3 DNA: TGTGCCAGTAATCCCGGGACAGGTAACTACGAGCAGTACTTC; clone size: -; J gene: TRBJ2-7; D gene: TRBD1; V gene: TRBV19
CDR3 protein: CATSRLQDTQYF; CDR3 DNA: TGTGCCACCAGCAGATTACAGGATACGCAGTATTTT; clone size: -; J gene: TRBJ2-3; D gene: -; V gene: TRBV15